One T cell receptor beta chain is described in this entry. This sample was taken from a study of response to subunit inactivated influenza vaccine. TCRdb redid the calling of the RT-PCR reads with MiXCR, one entry per CDR3 protein. This repertoire shows around 790,000 distinct CDR3 sequences, 21% found once; its top ten account for 10% to 13%. The CDR3 length is 14 residues. V lost 2 bases, J lost 7 bases, and 4 bases stayed unmatched. This chain uses TRBV12-3 or TRBV12-4 with TRBJ1-2, with 10 positions matching TRBD1. The sequenced sample was PBMCs from blood, obtained roughly 5 days after vaccination. The clonotype originates from a man aged 50 to 60 who received an inactivated influenza vaccine. The CDR3 region is CASSLRQGASGYTF. In nucleotides, the CDR3 is TGTGCCAGCAGTTTACGACAGGGGGCAAGTGGCTACACCTTC.